The 5 T cell receptor beta chains listed next were all sequenced from one sample in a study of PD-1 blockade in classical Hodgkin lymphoma. The time point denotes: cycle 4 day 1 (C4D1), after around six weeks of nivolumab. Each and every patient relapsed after autologous stem cell transplantation, and patients got differing brentuximab vedotin exposure. TCRdb's copy holds only in-frame clones and misses some; the assay was immunoSEQ multiplex PCR. The sample consists of 13,000 to 15,000 clones, 80% to 90% of them appearing once. Sequenced here: peripheral blood mononuclear cells (PBMCs), sampled before the fourth cycle of nivolumab. Every receptor here comes from a human donor with classical Hodgkin lymphoma.

The genes are TRBV6-4 and TRBJ2-5; D might be TRBD1 (7 bases). V was trimmed by 5 bases and J by 3 bases, leaving 13 bases between them. Germline CDR1 MRHNA, CDR2 SNTAGT. The CDR3 runs 14 residues. The CDR3 spells CASSPQGGEETQYF. The CDR3 DNA reads as TGTGCCAGCAGTCCCCAGGGGGGAGAAGAGACCCAGTACTTC.

Written as DNA, the CDR3 is TGTGCCAGCAGCCTGAGGGAGGGGACAGTAGTATACGAGCAGTACTTC. Encoded protein: CASSLREGTVVYEQYF. The V call is TRBV7-2, the J call TRBJ2-7, with D perhaps assigned TRBD1 or TRBD2 (7 bases each). The CDR3 length is 16 residues. CDR1 is SGHTA and CDR2 is FQGNSA in the germline V gene. Trimming left V 5 bases short and J 4 bases short, with 21 bases between. The complete variable domain, with remaining parts taken from reference TRBV7-2 and TRBJ2-7, reads GAGVSQSPSNKVTEKGKDVELRCDPISGHTALYWYRQSLGQGLEFLIYFQGNSAPDKSGLPSDRFSAERTGGSVSTLTIQRTQQEDSAVYLCASSLREGTVVYEQYFGPGTRLTVT.

The chain couples TRBV29-1 to TRBJ1-4; unclear D gene. Germline V gene sequence: CDR1 SQVTM, CDR2 ANQGSEA. The CDR3 has 11 amino acids. The germline V and J ends were trimmed by 7 bases and 8 bases, with 11 bases remaining between them. The CDR3 DNA is TGCAGCGCCGAAGGGAGGGAAAAACTGTTTTTT. This codes for CSAEGREKLFF. Combining the CDR3 with reference TRBV29-1 and TRBJ1-4 gives the whole variable domain SAVISQKPSRDICQRGTSLTIQCQVDSQVTMMFWYRQQPGQSLTLIATANQGSEATYESGFVIDKFPISRPNLTFSTLTVSNMSPEDSSIYLCSAEGREKLFFGSGTQLSVL.

The genes are TRBV2 and TRBJ1-5; perhaps TRBD1 as D (5 bases). With 10 bases removed from V and 3 bases from J, the gap between germline ends came to 13 bases. Germline values: CDR1 SNHLY, CDR2 FYNNEI. The length of the CDR3 is 13 residues. The CDR3: CATSLGPNQPQHF. The CDR3 DNA is TGTGCCACCTCTTTGGGGCCCAATCAGCCCCAGCATTTT.

The chain links TRBV6-6 to TRBJ1-2; TRBD1 might be the D (5 bases). Trimming removed 2 bases at V and 7 bases at J, with 11 bases between. Germline V gene data show CDR1 as MNHNY and CDR2 as SVGAGI (reference sequence). This CDR3 has 13 amino acids. The CDR3, as DNA: TGTGCCAGCAGTTACACACAGGAGGCTGGCTACACCTTC. Amino acid sequence: CASSYTQEAGYTF.